This T cell receptor beta chain was observed in a study of T-cell memory formation after mild COVID-19 (dated by TCRdb to about 2021). As for the study more broadly: TCR sequence clusters from the two donors were largely donor specific. In a couple of donors, T-cell clones that expanded and contracted after mild COVID-19 were followed by sequencing TCRalpha and TCRbeta repertoires longitudinally. Two young, previously healthy adult volunteers, one female and one male, were included in the cohort.

Sequenced using an Illumina NovaSeq 6000. TCRalpha and TCRbeta cDNA libraries were constructed by 5'RACE with constant-segment primers, with sample barcodes and unique molecular identifiers being introduced. Trizol reagent was used to extract RNA from every sample. Library amplification was performed in two PCR steps, and a second sample barcode and Illumina TruSeq adapters were introduced in the second step. Sequencing of libraries was performed on an Illumina NovaSeq with 2 x 150 bp paired-end reads. In the source study's methods: The reads were demultiplexed and collapsed into UMI-guided consensus sequences using migec v1.2.7. Using mixcr v2.1.11, UMI consensuses were aligned to TRA and TRB V and J templates and then assembled into clonotypes. Clonotypes were classified as expanded or contracted when called significant by both edgeR and NoisET, with noise models trained on biological replicates. For edgeR calls, the thresholds were a false discovery rate-adjusted p below 0.01 and a log2 fold-change of 1. As an exploratory analysis of dynamics, max-normalized trajectories of the 1000 most abundant clonotypes were examined with PCA combined with hierarchical clustering. Each responding clone was given a CD4 or CD8 phenotype based on the CD4+ and CD8+ repertoires, which had been sequenced separately. TCRdb reworked the public reads: Q25 trimming with fastp, MiXCR clone assembly, productive beta chains retained. Duplicate CDR3 protein sequences are folded into a single record with the most common DNA and genes. The authors' filters were not applied to this entry. Within this sample are 150,000 to 200,000 distinct CDR3 sequences, with roughly 23% of them counted one time only. More than 20% of the sample belongs to the ten largest clones.

Results and caveats for the whole study, not just this receptor: Some responding clones were found in pre-infection memory, which suggests that pre-existing cross-reactive memory T cells took part in the SARS-CoV-2 response. Only two mild cases were covered by the study, and larger cohorts that include severe cases with pre-infection samples were considered necessary. Whether the second-wave clones peaking on day 37 were SARS-CoV-2 specific was not confirmed. Balanced CD4/CD8 phenotypes were observed for clones contracting from day 15 to 85, whereas a bias towards CD4+ was observed for a second wave of clones expanding from day 15 to 37. Contracting CD4+ clones were located mainly in the CM and EM memory subsets, whereas CD8+ clones were found to be enriched in EMRA.

About this clonotype itself: Its antigen is still unknown. No much larger clonotype is one base removed from it; base qualities were not supplied.

Ficoll-Paque density gradient centrifugation was used to isolate PBMCs. CDR1 and CDR2, looked up from the germline V gene (reference sequence), are LNHDA and SQIVND. A distance of 16 bases separates the germline ends of V and J, which lose 2 bases and 2 bases respectively. The CDR3 starts with the cysteine, ends with the phenylalanine, and has 16 residues. Only the CDR3 DNA stays, 48 bases, in frame from base 1. This TCR derives from an adult woman who had mild COVID-19 (a few samples of this study predate the infection). The sample titles of this study are shuffled in the database, so cell type and time point are left out; the donor was told from shared clones. The chain employs TRBV19 and TRBJ2-7, with TRBD2 perhaps the D gene, on 7 matching bases. Sequences were obtained from PBMCs or a T cell subset sorted from them (not recorded which). The sequenced DNA is TGTGCCAGTAGTATAACCGGACAGCGGGGCACCTACGAGCAGTACTTC. Its protein product is CASSITGQRGTYEQYF.